The 3 T cell receptor beta chains below all came from one sample that was sequenced in a study of CD8+CD57+ T cells in acquired aplastic anemia. Patients selected for sequencing had displayed CD8+CD57+ cell expansion by flow cytometry. Genomic DNA acted as the template from which TCR beta VDJ combination and CDR3 sequence profiling were carried out. A single record per CDR3 protein comes from TCRdb applying MiXCR to the reads. The top ten clones hold under 1.5% of a sample with hundreds of thousands of distinct CDR3 sequences, 56% of them seen once. Sequencing used sorted CD4+, CD8+, or CD8+CD57+ T cells (not recorded which) from PBMCs. These receptors were taken from a human donor with aplastic anemia.

By share, this clonotype counts as medium-sized. This chain joins TRBV7-9 and TRBJ2-5; possibly TRBD1 for D (6 bases). V was clipped by 6 bases and J by 2 bases, with 13 bases between them. Per the germline V gene, CDR1 is SEHNR and CDR2 is FQNEAQ (reference sequence). CDR3 length equals 14 residues. The CDR3 sequence is CASRSTGIQETQYF. CDR3 in DNA: TGTGCCAGCAGGTCGACAGGAATACAAGAGACCCAGTACTTC.

This chain uses TRBV25-1 with TRBJ1-2; D is unclear. Germline V gene sequence: CDR1 MGHDK, CDR2 SYGVNS. The V end was cut by 5 bases, the J end by 6 bases, with 16 bases between. This CDR3 contains 14 residues. The CDR3 region has the DNA TGTGCCAGCAGTTGGGCCAGGTGGCAGGATGGCTACACCTTC. Protein product: CASSWARWQDGYTF.

The chain uses TRBV19 and TRBJ1-5; the D gene is possibly TRBD1 (6 bases). Germline CDR1 and CDR2: LNHDA and SQIVND (reference sequence). V lost 4 bases and J lost 2, with 15 bases in between. The CDR3 is made up of 16 amino acids. DNA of the CDR3: TGTGCCAGTAGTACCAGGGGCGGTTTTGGCAATCAGCCCCAGCATTTT. Protein: CASSTRGGFGNQPQHF. The full variable domain, completed using reference TRBV19 and TRBJ1-5, is DGGITQSPKYLFRKEGQNVTLSCEQNLNHDAMYWYRQDPGQGLRLIYYSQIVNDFQKGDIAEGYSVSREKKESFPLTVTSAQKNPTAFYLCASSTRGGFGNQPQHFGDGTRLSIL.